This TCR beta chain derives from a study of T cell responses to AZD1222 COVID-19 vaccine. Produced via immunoSEQ multiplex PCR; TCRdb's table is partial and in-frame only. The data hold some 280,000 clones, with around 93% observed a single time. Trimming removed 5 bases from V and 3 bases from J, with 16 bases in between. The germline gives CDR1 SGHTA, CDR2 FQGTGA. The CDR3 has 15 amino acids. This clonotype was sampled from an adult who received the AZD1222 COVID-19 vaccine. The sample here was peripheral blood, taken 28 days after the second AZD1222 dose. The rearrangement links TRBV7-3 to TRBJ1-1, with a weak D call TRBD1 (6 bases). The CDR3 spells CASSPMGGSDTEAFF. As DNA, the CDR3 is TGTGCCAGCAGCCCTATGGGGGGCTCGGACACTGAAGCTTTCTTT.